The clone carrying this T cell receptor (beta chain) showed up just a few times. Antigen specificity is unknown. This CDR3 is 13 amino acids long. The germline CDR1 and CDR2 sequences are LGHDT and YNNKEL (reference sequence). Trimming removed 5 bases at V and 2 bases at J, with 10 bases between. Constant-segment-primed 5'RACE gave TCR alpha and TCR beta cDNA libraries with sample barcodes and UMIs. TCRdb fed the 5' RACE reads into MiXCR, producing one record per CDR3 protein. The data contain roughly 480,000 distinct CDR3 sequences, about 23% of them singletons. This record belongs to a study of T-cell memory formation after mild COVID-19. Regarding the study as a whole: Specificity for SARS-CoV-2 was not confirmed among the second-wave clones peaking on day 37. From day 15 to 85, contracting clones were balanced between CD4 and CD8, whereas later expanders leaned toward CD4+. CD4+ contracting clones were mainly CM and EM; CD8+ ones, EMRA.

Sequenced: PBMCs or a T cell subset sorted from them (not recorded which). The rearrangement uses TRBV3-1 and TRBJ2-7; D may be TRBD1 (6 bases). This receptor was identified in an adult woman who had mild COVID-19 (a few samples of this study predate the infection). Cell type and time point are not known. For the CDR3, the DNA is TGTGCCAGCAGCGGGGGACACACCTACGAGCAGTACTTC. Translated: CASSGGHTYEQYF.